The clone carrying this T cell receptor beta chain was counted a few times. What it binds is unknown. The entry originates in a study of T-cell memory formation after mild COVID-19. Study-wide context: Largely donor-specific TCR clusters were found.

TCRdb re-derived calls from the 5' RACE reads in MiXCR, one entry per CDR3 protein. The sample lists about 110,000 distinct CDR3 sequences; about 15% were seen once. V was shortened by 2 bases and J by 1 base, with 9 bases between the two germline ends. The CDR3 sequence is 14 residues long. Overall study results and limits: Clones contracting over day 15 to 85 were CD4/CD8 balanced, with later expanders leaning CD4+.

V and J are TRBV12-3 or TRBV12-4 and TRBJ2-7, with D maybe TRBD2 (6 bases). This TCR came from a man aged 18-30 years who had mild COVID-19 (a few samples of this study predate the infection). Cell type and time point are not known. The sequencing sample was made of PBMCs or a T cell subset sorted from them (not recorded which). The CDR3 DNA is TGTGCCAGCAGTTTATCAGGGAGGTCCTACGAGCAGTACTTC. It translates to CASSLSGRSYEQYF.